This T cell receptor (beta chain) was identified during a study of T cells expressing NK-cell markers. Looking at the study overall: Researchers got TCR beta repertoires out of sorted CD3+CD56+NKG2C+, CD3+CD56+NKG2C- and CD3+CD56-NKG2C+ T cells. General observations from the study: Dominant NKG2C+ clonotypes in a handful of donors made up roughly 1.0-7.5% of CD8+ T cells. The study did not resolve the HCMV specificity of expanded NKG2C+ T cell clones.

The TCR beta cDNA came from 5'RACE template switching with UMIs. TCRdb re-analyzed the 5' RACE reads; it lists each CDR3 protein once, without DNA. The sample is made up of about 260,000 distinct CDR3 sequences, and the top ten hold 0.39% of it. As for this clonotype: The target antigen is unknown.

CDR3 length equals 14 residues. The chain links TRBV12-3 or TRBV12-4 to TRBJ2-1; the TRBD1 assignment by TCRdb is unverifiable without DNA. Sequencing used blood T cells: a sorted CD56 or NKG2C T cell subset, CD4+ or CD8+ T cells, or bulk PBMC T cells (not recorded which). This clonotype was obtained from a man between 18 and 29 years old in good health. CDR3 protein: CASSFPGPLNEQFF.